A single sample gave rise to the 30 T cell receptor beta chains below, sequenced in a study of blood T cell repertoires in COVID-19 (dated by TCRdb to the early 2020s). The library was prepared using the immunoSEQ multiplex PCR assay. TCRdb retrieved this table from immuneACCESS and kept in-frame rearrangements only. Not all clones are present; in checked studies, unresolved V genes account for under half, and no reason is known for the remainder. Here the sample has about 70,000 clones; approximately 80% occur a single time. The top ten constitute 9% to 10% of the sample. The sample was peripheral blood. Every receptor here comes from a woman of 80 years or more with acute or convalescent COVID-19.

V is TRBV27 and J is TRBJ1-1, with D perhaps TRBD1 (6 bases). CDR3 length: 19 amino acids. Germline loops: CDR1 MNHEY, CDR2 SMNVEV (reference sequence). The V and J ends lost 3 bases and 0 bases respectively, with 23 bases between them. The CDR3 sequence is CASSFRQVFMNRLNTEAFF. In DNA form, the CDR3 reads TGTGCCAGCAGTTTCCGACAGGTTTTCATGAATCGACTGAACACTGAAGCTTTCTTT.

This rearrangement joins TRBV14 to TRBJ1-6; 8 positions agree with TRBD1. Germline V gene data show CDR1 as SGHDN and CDR2 as FVKESK. V shed 4 bases and J 4 bases; nucleotides not matched to a gene: 3. The CDR3 has 15 residues. The DNA of the CDR3 is TGTGCCAGCAGCCGAAGGACAGGGTATAATTCACCCCTCCACTTT. Its protein is CASSRRTGYNSPLHF.

This chain joins TRBV2 and TRBJ2-1, with 11 bases fitting TRBD2. The J segment lost 8 bases and the V segment lost 2 bases, leaving 5 bases of the junction unmatched. Germline V lookup: CDR1 SNHLY, CDR2 FYNNEI. The CDR3 totals 15 residues. The CDR3 DNA is TGTGCCAGCAGTGAACGTAGCGGGGGGGCCTATGAGCAGTTCTTC. It encodes CASSERSGGAYEQFF.

This clone has just a few counts. V and J are TRBV6-5 and TRBJ1-2, with D unresolved. CDR1 is MNHEY, CDR2 SVGAGI, per germline. With 1 base removed from V and 3 bases from J, the gap between germline ends came to 9 bases. CDR3 length: 14 amino acids. CDR3 DNA: TGTGCCAGCAGTTACTTCGGAGGGTACTATGGCTACACCTTC. Amino acids: CASSYFGGYYGYTF.

This clone appeared a single time. This chain uses TRBV6-6 with TRBJ1-1; 8 nucleotides match TRBD1. The length of the CDR3 is 14 residues. CDR1 MNHNY and CDR2 SVGAGI come from the germline V gene (reference sequence). V lost 2 bases and J lost 1; bases outside the gene matches: 0. CDR3 coding DNA: TGTGCCAGCAGTTACGGACAGGGGAACACTGAAGCTTTCTTT. It encodes CASSYGQGNTEAFF.

In this sample, this clone turned up once. The rearrangement links TRBV5-6 to TRBJ1-2; possibly TRBD1 for D (6 bases). Trimming stripped 2 bases from V and 7 bases from J, with 21 bases between. The CDR3 loop spans 16 amino acids. From germline, CDR1 is SGHDT and CDR2 YYEEEE. CDR3 sequence (DNA): TGTGCCAGCAGCTTTACACAGGGCTTGGGAGGGAGTGGCTACACCTTC. Translation gives CASSFTQGLGGSGYTF.

V usage is TRBV3-1 (or the pseudogene TRBV3-2) and J usage is TRBJ2-1, with D possibly matching TRBD1 (6 bases). The CDR3 contains 15 residues. V lost 1 base and J 3 bases, leaving 10 bases between the germline ends. CDR1 and CDR2 (germline): LGHDT, YNNKEL (reference sequence). The CDR3 nucleotides read TGTGCCAGCAGCCAAGTGGGGGCTAACTACAATGAGCAGTTCTTC. Its translation: CASSQVGANYNEQFF.

This chain uses TRBV10-3 with TRBJ2-5, with 7 bases aligning to TRBD1. CDR1 and CDR2 (germline): ENHRY, SYGVKD. The CDR3 is made up of 13 amino acids. Trimming took 6 bases from V and 1 from J; bases not matched to a gene: 2. The CDR3 spells CAIRGDSQETQYF. CDR3 DNA sequence: TGTGCCATCAGGGGGGACAGCCAAGAGACCCAGTACTTC.

The chain joins TRBV18 to TRBJ1-1; TRBD1 agrees at 9 bases. This CDR3 has 13 amino acids. CDR1 and CDR2 (germline): KGHSH, LQKENI. Germline trimming cut 5 bases from V and 4 bases from J; bases unmatched to any gene: 2. This CDR3 is CASSTTGGTEAFF. In nucleotides, the CDR3 is TGTGCCAGCTCAACGACAGGGGGCACTGAAGCTTTCTTT.

This sequence joins TRBV30 and TRBJ2-3, with 8 nucleotides matching TRBD1. Germline V gene sequence: CDR1 GTSNPN, CDR2 SVGIG (reference sequence). This CDR3 spans 15 amino acids. V shed 1 base, J shed 1 base, and the junction held 4 bases outside the gene matches. CDR3 coding DNA: TGTGCCTGGAGTGCAGTGGACAGGGGCACAGATACGCAGTATTTT. Its translation is CAWSAVDRGTDTQYF. Based on the CDR3 plus reference TRBV30 and TRBJ2-3, the full variable domain is SQTIHQWPATLVQPVGSPLSLECTVEGTSNPNLYWYRQAAGRGLQLLFYSVGIGQISSEVPQNLSASRPQDRQFILSSKKLLLSDSGFYLCAWSAVDRGTDTQYFGPGTRLTVL.

The chain is built from TRBV7-9 and TRBJ1-4; D remains unclear. The V end was cut by 10 bases, the J end by 1 base, with 4 bases between. CDR3 size: 11 residues. Germline CDR1 SEHNR, CDR2 FQNEAQ (reference sequence). CDR3 DNA sequence: TGTGCCACCCTAACTAATGAAAAACTGTTTTTT. Translated, it gives CATLTNEKLFF.

The chain carries TRBV5-1 and TRBJ2-2, with TRBD1 identical over 8 bases. The CDR3 contains 15 residues. Looked up from germline, CDR1 is SGHRS and CDR2 is YFSETQ. The ends lost 4 bases at V and 2 bases at J; junction bases unmatched: 4. CDR3 sequence: CASSSRGQNTGELFF. DNA of the CDR3: TGCGCCAGCAGCAGCAGGGGGCAAAACACCGGGGAGCTGTTTTTT.

J is TRBJ2-3 and V is TRBV5-6, with 13 bases fitting TRBD2. V lost 5 bases, J lost 0 bases, and 3 bases stayed unmatched. Germline V lookup: CDR1 SGHDT, CDR2 YYEEEE. CDR3 length: 16 amino acids. Here the CDR3 reads CASRRTSGGSTDTQYF. CDR3 coding DNA: TGTGCCAGCAGGCGGACTAGCGGGGGTAGCACAGATACGCAGTATTTT.

The V gene is TRBV5-1, the J gene TRBJ2-2, with 10 bases lining up with TRBD1. The CDR3 length is 16 residues. V gave up 7 bases and J gave up 2 bases; unmatched junction bases: 8. Germline V CDR1 and CDR2: SGHRS, YFSETQ. The CDR3: CASGTGTGANTGELFF. The DNA for the CDR3 is TGCGCCAGCGGGACCGGGACAGGGGCTAACACCGGGGAGCTGTTTTTT.

This chain uses TRBV3-1 (or the pseudogene TRBV3-2) with TRBJ2-1; no definite D call. The CDR3 loop spans 17 amino acids. V was trimmed by 0 bases and J by 0 bases, leaving 12 bases between them. The V gene's germline CDR1 is LGHDT and CDR2 YNNKEL (reference sequence). The CDR3 reads CASSQDRGASSYNEQFF. The CDR3 DNA reads as TGTGCCAGCAGCCAAGATCGCGGTGCGAGCTCCTACAATGAGCAGTTCTTC.

This clone has just one count. The gene calls are TRBV9 and TRBJ1-2; D gene unclear. This CDR3 comprises 14 residues. Per the germline V gene, CDR1 is SGDLS and CDR2 is YYNGEE. V gave up 0 bases and J gave up 3 bases, with 9 bases separating them. The CDR3 DNA reads TGTGCCAGCAGCGTAGAACAGTTAGACTATGGCTACACCTTC. Its translation: CASSVEQLDYGYTF.

This sequence joins TRBV6-6 and TRBJ1-6; no reliable D call. The V and J ends lost 6 bases and 2 bases respectively, with 26 bases between them. Per germline, CDR1 MNHNY and CDR2 SVGAGI (reference sequence). The CDR3 is made up of 20 amino acids. This CDR3 is CASSLKPELPGRPYNSPLHF. CDR3 sequence (DNA): TGTGCCAGCAGCTTAAAGCCTGAACTACCCGGGAGACCCTATAATTCACCCCTCCACTTT.

The chain recombines TRBV7-3 with TRBJ1-6; a possible D gene is TRBD1 (5 bases). The CDR3 is 13 residues long. Per the germline V gene, CDR1 is SGHTA and CDR2 is FQGTGA. V lost 2 bases, J lost 14 bases, and 13 bases lay in between. Written as DNA, the CDR3 is TGTGCCAGCAGCTTAGATACAGGCGGCACCCTCCACTTT. It translates to CASSLDTGGTLHF. Drawing the rest from reference TRBV7-3 and TRBJ1-6, the complete variable domain is GAGVSQTPSNKVTEKGKYVELRCDPISGHTALYWYRQSLGQGPEFLIYFQGTGAADDSGLPNDRFFAVRPEGSVSTLKIQRTERGDSAVYLCASSLDTGGTLHFGNGTRLTVT.

The V call is TRBV2, the J call TRBJ1-5; 7 nucleotides align to TRBD1. The germline CDR1 and CDR2 sequences are SNHLY and FYNNEI. The CDR3 is 14 amino acids. V was clipped by 5 bases and J by 6 bases; unmatched bases: 7. For the CDR3, the DNA is TGTGCCAGCAGTCAAGACAGGGATCCTCAGCCCCAGCATTTT. This sequence encodes CASSQDRDPQPQHF.

The chain links TRBV14 to TRBJ2-7; TRBD1 aligns across 8 bases. The CDR3 has 16 residues. Germline CDR1 SGHDN, CDR2 FVKESK. V lost 1 base to trimming and J lost 3 bases; unmatched junction nucleotides: 8. CDR3 DNA: TGTGCCAGCAGCCAAGCCTTTGGGACAGGATTCTACGAGCAGTACTTC. Translating it yields CASSQAFGTGFYEQYF. Using reference TRBV14 and TRBJ2-7 for the parts outside the CDR3, the full variable domain is EAGVTQFPSHSVIEKGQTVTLRCDPISGHDNLYWYRRVMGKEIKFLLHFVKESKQDESGMPNNRFLAERTGGTYSTLKVQPAELEDSGVYFCASSQAFGTGFYEQYFGPGTRLTVT.

This clone turned up a few times. The J gene is TRBJ2-5, the V gene TRBV3-1 (or the pseudogene TRBV3-2); D remains unclear. There are 11 residues in the CDR3. Trimming cost V 2 bases and J 5 bases, with 3 bases left between them. Germline lookup yields CDR1 LGHDT and CDR2 YNNKEL (reference sequence). CDR3 amino acids: CASSQSETQYF. CDR3 bases: TGTGCCAGCAGCCAAAGCGAGACCCAGTACTTC.

The chain uses TRBV13 and TRBJ2-3, with 14 bases lining up with TRBD2. CDR3 length equals 14 residues. Germline loops: CDR1 PRHDT, CDR2 FYEKMQ (reference sequence). Trimming at V came to 8 bases and at J to 6 bases, leaving 4 bases not matched to a gene. The CDR3 is CASWTSGGKDTQYF. CDR3 DNA: TGTGCCAGCTGGACTAGCGGGGGGAAGGATACGCAGTATTTT.

A remark on this clone: Other DNA sequences within the sample encode an identical CDR3. The chain uses TRBV19 and TRBJ2-7; 11 nucleotides match TRBD1. The ends lost 4 bases at V and 6 bases at J; junction bases unmatched: 2. Germline assignment: CDR1 LNHDA and CDR2 SQIVND (reference sequence). The CDR3 spans 13 residues. The CDR3 sequence: CASSTGTGGEQYF. The CDR3 bases are TGTGCCAGTAGTACCGGGACAGGGGGCGAGCAGTACTTC.

V and J are TRBV19 and TRBJ1-5; TRBD1 might be the D (6 bases). Germline lookup yields CDR1 LNHDA and CDR2 SQIVND (reference sequence). The length of the CDR3 is 13 residues. Trimming removed 6 bases from V and 5 bases from J, with 11 bases in between. For the CDR3, the DNA is TGTGCCAGTAGGCACAGGGTTGATCAGCCCCAGCATTTT. This codes for CASRHRVDQPQHF.

This sequence joins TRBV5-1 and TRBJ2-3; a possible D gene is TRBD2 (5 bases). V lost 4 bases to trimming and J lost 0 bases, with 15 bases between them. The CDR3 is made up of 16 amino acids. Germline V gene data show CDR1 as SGHRS and CDR2 as YFSETQ. In DNA, the CDR3 is TGCGCCAGCAGCGGGAGACTGAGAGCTAGCACAGATACGCAGTATTTT. It encodes CASSGRLRASTDTQYF.

This clone showed up just a few times. This chain joins TRBV2 and TRBJ1-2; D is perhaps TRBD1 (6 bases). From germline, CDR1 is SNHLY and CDR2 FYNNEI. Trimming pared 2 bases from V and 3 bases from J, leaving 7 bases between. This CDR3 is built from 13 residues. In nucleotides, the CDR3 is TGTGCCAGCAGTGAACAGGGGTACTATGGCTACACCTTC. This codes for CASSEQGYYGYTF. Drawing the rest from reference TRBV2 and TRBJ1-2, the complete variable domain is EPEVTQTPSHQVTQMGQEVILRCVPISNHLYFYWYRQILGQKVEFLVSFYNNEISEKSEIFDDQFSVERPDGSNFTLKIRSTKLEDSAMYFCASSEQGYYGYTFGSGTRLTVV.

V is TRBV4-1 and J is TRBJ1-2; 9 nucleotides align to TRBD1. The J segment lost 4 bases and the V segment lost 0 bases, leaving 9 bases of the junction unmatched. Germline-derived CDR1 and CDR2 are MGHRA and YSYEKL. This CDR3 has 17 residues. The CDR3 region has the DNA TGCGCCAGCAGCCAAGAAAAATCGGGGACAGGGTTCTATGGCTACACCTTC. Translated, it gives CASSQEKSGTGFYGYTF.

This chain links TRBV7-9 with TRBJ2-7; TRBD1 is a possible D gene (6 bases). Per the germline V gene, CDR1 is SEHNR and CDR2 is FQNEAQ (reference sequence). Trimming removed 5 bases at V and 3 bases at J, with 8 bases between. The CDR3 spans 12 residues. CDR3 DNA: TGTGCCAGCAGCCTACAGGGCTACGAGCAGTACTTC. It encodes CASSLQGYEQYF.

The chain links TRBV2 to TRBJ1-4, with a weak D call TRBD1 (5 bases). Trimming took 2 bases from V and 3 from J, leaving 10 bases between them. CDR3 length: 15 residues. Germline CDR1 and CDR2: SNHLY and FYNNEI. CDR3 DNA: TGTGCCAGCAGTGAACCTCGACAGCCTAATGAAAAACTGTTTTTT. This translates into CASSEPRQPNEKLFF.

This clone was counted once. CDR3 loop: CASSPPGGGYTF. CDR3 bases: TGTGCCAGCAGTCCGCCGGGGGGCGGCTACACCTTC. The chain has TRBV12-3 or TRBV12-4 and TRBJ1-2; maybe TRBD1 (6 bases). CDR3 length equals 12 residues. V shed 5 bases and J shed 8 bases, with 12 bases lying between them.